A selection of T cell receptor beta chains follows, all from one sample in a study of T cell repertoires in cytomegalovirus infection. No antigens are known for them. Each CDR3 protein gets one entry after TCRdb re-called the reads with MiXCR. The repertoire holds under 850,000 distinct CDR3 sequences, with 30% to 35% as singletons. This material consisted of cultured PBMCs, taken from culture after CMV antigen stimulation. These receptors were collected from a human donor in good health (CMV status not recorded). Some clones in this sample may be carry-over from other donors' samples. CDR3s include the opening cysteine and the closing phenylalanine or tryptophan. The D gene is left open where the match is weak. Only part of the rows carry a size: once, few, many, or a class if the clone is expanded.

NA	TRBJ2-5	TRBV7-2	many	TGTGCCAGCAGCTCTCCATCGGGATTTACCGGAGAGACCCAGTACTTC	CASSSPSGFTGETQYF
NA	TRBJ1-5	TRBV3-1	once	TGTGCCAGCAGCCAAGAGGGAAGCGCGCCCCAGCATTTT	CASSQEGSAPQHF
NA	TRBJ2-2	TRBV23-1	few	TGCGCCAGCAGTCAAACAGCCGCGAACACCGGGGAGCTGTTTTTT	CASSQTAANTGELFF
NA	TRBJ2-3	TRBV7-9	few	TGTGCCAGCATAGCTTCGGTTTACACAGATACGCAGTATTTT	CASIASVYTDTQYF
TRBD2	TRBJ2-2	TRBV11-2	many	TGTGCCAGCAGCTGGACTAGCGGAACCGGGGAGCTGTTTTTT	CASSWTSGTGELFF
TRBD2	TRBJ2-7	TRBV7-2	NA	TGTGCCAGCAGCTTCTCCGGGACTACGGACTACGAGCAGTACTTC	CASSFSGTTDYEQYF
TRBD2	TRBJ2-1	TRBV28	NA	TGTGCCAGCAGTTTCGTACTAGCGGGAGAGTGGAGCTCCTACAATGAGCAGTTCTTC	CASSFVLAGEWSSYNEQFF
NA	TRBJ2-7	TRBV7-6	many	TGTGCCAGCAGCTTAGGGCAGGGATATAGTCGCGAGCAGTACTTC	CASSLGQGYSREQYF
NA	TRBJ2-7	TRBV2	NA	TGTGCCAGCAGTGATGGGAAGGTCCAGCCGGGCGAGCAGTACTTC	CASSDGKVQPGEQYF
NA	TRBJ1-1	TRBV15	NA	TGTGCCACCAGACAGTTCTCGACCACTGAAGCTTTCTTT	CATRQFSTTEAFF
TRBD2	TRBJ2-3	TRBV20-1	NA	TGCAGTGCTCCCCGCCCGACTAGCGGGGTCACAGATACGCAGTATTTT	CSAPRPTSGVTDTQYF